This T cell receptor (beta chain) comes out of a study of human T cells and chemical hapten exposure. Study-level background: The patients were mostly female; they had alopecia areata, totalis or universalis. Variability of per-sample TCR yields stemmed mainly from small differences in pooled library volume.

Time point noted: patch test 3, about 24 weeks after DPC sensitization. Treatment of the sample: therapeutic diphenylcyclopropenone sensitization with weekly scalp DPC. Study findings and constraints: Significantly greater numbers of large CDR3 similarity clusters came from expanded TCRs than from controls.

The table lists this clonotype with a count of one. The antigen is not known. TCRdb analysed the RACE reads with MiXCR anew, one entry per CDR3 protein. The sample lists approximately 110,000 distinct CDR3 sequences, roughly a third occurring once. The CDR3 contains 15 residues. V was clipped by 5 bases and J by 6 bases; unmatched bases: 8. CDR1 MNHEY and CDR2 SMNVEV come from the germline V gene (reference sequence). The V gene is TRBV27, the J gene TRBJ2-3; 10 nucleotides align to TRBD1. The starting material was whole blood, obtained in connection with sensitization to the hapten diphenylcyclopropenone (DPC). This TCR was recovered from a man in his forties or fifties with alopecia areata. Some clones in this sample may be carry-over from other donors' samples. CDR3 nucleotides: TGTGCCAGCAGTGCCTGGGACAGGGGAAGCGATACGCAGTATTTT. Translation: CASSAWDRGSDTQYF.